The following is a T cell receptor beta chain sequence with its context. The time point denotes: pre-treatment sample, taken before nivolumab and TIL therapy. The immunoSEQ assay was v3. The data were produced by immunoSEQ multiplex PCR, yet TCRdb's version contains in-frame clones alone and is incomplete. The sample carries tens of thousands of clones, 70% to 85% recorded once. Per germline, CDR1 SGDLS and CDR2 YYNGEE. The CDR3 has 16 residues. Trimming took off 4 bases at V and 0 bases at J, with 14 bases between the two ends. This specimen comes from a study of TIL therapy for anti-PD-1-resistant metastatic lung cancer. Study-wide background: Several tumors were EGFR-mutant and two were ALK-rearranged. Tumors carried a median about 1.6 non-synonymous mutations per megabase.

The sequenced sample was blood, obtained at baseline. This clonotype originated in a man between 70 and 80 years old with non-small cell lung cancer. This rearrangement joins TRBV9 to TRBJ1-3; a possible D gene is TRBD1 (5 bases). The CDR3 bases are TGTGCCAGCAGCAACTCCCCGGGACCCTCTGGAAACACCATATATTTT. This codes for CASSNSPGPSGNTIYF.